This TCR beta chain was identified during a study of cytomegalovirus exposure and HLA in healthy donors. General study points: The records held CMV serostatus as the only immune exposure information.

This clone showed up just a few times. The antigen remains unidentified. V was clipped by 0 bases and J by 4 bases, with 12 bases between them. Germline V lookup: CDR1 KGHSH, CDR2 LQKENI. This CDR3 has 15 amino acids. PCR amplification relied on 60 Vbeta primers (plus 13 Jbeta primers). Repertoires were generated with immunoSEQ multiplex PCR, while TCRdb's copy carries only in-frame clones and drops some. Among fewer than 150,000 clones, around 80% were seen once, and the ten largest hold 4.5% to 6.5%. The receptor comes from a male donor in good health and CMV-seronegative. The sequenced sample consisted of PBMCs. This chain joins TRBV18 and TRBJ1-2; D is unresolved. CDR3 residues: CASSPPGQTSYGYTF. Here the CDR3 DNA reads TGTGCCAGCTCACCACCGGGCCAGACAAGCTATGGCTACACCTTC.